This T cell receptor (beta chain) is drawn from a study of cytomegalovirus exposure and HLA in healthy donors. Trimming removed 5 bases from V and 3 bases from J; junction bases left unmatched: 5. Germline CDR1 and CDR2: SGHAT and FQNNGV. The CDR3 sequence is 14 residues long. The PCR had 60 Vbeta and 13 Jbeta primers. Only in-frame clones appear in the TCRdb table, and some are missing; sequencing was by immunoSEQ multiplex PCR. The repertoire holds about 130,000 clones, 75% to 85% seen once, with 2.5% to 3% in the top ten. The sample was PBMCs. The TCR sequence derives from a man younger than 45 in good health and CMV-seronegative. V usage is TRBV11-2 and J usage is TRBJ2-7; TRBD2 agrees at 9 bases. Written as DNA, the CDR3 is TGTGCCAGCAGCCCCCTGCGGGGGGGCTACGAGCAGTACTTC. This codes for CASSPLRGGYEQYF.